One and the same sample provided the 21 T cell receptor beta chains below, sequenced in a study of blood T cell repertoires in COVID-19. The repertoire was sequenced with immunoSEQ multiplex PCR; TCRdb's copy has only in-frame clones and lacks some. The sample lists a few hundred thousand clones, over 75% occurring once. Sequencing was done on a sample of PBMCs or T cells enriched from blood (not recorded which). The origin of the receptors is a man aged 25-45 years who had recovered from COVID-19.

The chain couples TRBV5-4 to TRBJ1-1; D not certain. CDR3 size: 15 residues. The germline gives CDR1 SGHNT, CDR2 YYREEE (reference sequence). The V end lost 2 bases, the J end lost 0 bases, and 11 bases lay between the germline ends. CDR3 coding DNA: TGTGCCAGCAGCTTCGGGTCAGAACTGAACACTGAAGCTTTCTTT. It translates to CASSFGSELNTEAFF.

In its sample, this clone was seen once. The V gene is TRBV6-1, the J gene TRBJ2-3; D not resolved. CDR3 length: 11 amino acids. The V gene's germline CDR1 is MNHNS and CDR2 SASEGT. The V and J ends lost 3 bases and 9 bases respectively, with 7 bases between them. DNA of the CDR3: TGTGCCAGCAGTGAGCCGAGGACGCAGTATTTT. This codes for CASSEPRTQYF.

Remarks on this clone: One end of the junction is discordant with germline, which a read error may explain. This CDR3 reads CASSLRTGKETQYF. CDR3 nucleotide sequence: TGTGCTAGCAGCTTGAGGACAGGGAAAGAGACCCAGTACTTC. This chain joins TRBV7-7 and TRBJ2-5; 8 bases align to TRBD1. The CDR3 contains 14 residues. Per the germline V gene, CDR1 is SSHAT and CDR2 is FNYEAQ (reference sequence).

The gene calls are TRBV7-9 and TRBJ1-2, with 8 bases that match TRBD1. This CDR3 is built from 15 residues. Germline trimming cut 5 bases from V and 4 bases from J; bases unmatched to any gene: 9. Germline loops: CDR1 SEHNR, CDR2 FQNEAQ (reference sequence). CDR3 DNA: TGTGCCAGCAGCAGACGCGACAGGGGTGTCTATGGCTACACCTTC. Translating it yields CASSRRDRGVYGYTF. The full variable domain, its missing parts supplied by reference TRBV7-9 and TRBJ1-2, is DTGVSQNPRHKITKRGQNVTFRCDPISEHNRLYWYRQTLGQGPEFLTYFQNEAQLEKSRLLSDRFSAERPKGSFSTLEIQRTEQGDSAMYLCASSRRDRGVYGYTFGSGTRLTVV.

V and J are TRBV10-3 and TRBJ1-5, with 10 bases fitting TRBD1. V lost 10 bases and J lost 6; bases outside the gene matches: 6. Germline CDR1 and CDR2: ENHRY and SYGVKD. This CDR3 has 13 residues. The CDR3 sequence: CATQTGGPQPQHF. The CDR3 region has the DNA TGTGCCACTCAGACAGGGGGCCCTCAGCCCCAGCATTTT.

This chain joins TRBV3-1 (or the pseudogene TRBV3-2) and TRBJ1-2; D is possibly TRBD1 (5 bases). In germline, CDR1 is LGHDT, CDR2 YNNKEL (reference sequence). Trimming left V 4 bases short and J 3 bases short, with 12 bases between. CDR3 size: 14 residues. The CDR3 sequence: CASSPPGGYYGYTF. The CDR3 region has the DNA TGTGCCAGCAGCCCCCCGGGGGGGTACTATGGCTACACCTTC.

J is TRBJ1-1 and V is TRBV4-2; D uncertain. Per the germline V gene, CDR1 is LGHNA and CDR2 is YNFKEQ. Trimming took 2 bases from V and 0 from J, leaving 13 bases between them. The CDR3 has 16 amino acids. CDR3 protein: CASSQPKSYMNTEAFF. CDR3 in DNA: TGTGCCAGCAGCCAACCCAAGTCGTACATGAACACTGAAGCTTTCTTT.

The J gene is TRBJ1-5, the V gene TRBV19; TRBD1 matches at 8 bases. This CDR3 is 16 amino acids long. The germline gives CDR1 LNHDA, CDR2 SQIVND (reference sequence). Trimming took 5 bases from V and 5 from J; bases not matched to a gene: 11. The CDR3 nucleotides are TGTGCCAGTAGTCAATATCCCCAGGGGGCCTATCAGCCCCAGCATTTT. This encodes CASSQYPQGAYQPQHF. The full variable domain, completed using reference TRBV19 and TRBJ1-5, is DGGITQSPKYLFRKEGQNVTLSCEQNLNHDAMYWYRQDPGQGLRLIYYSQIVNDFQKGDIAEGYSVSREKKESFPLTVTSAQKNPTAFYLCASSQYPQGAYQPQHFGDGTRLSIL.

V is TRBV5-1 and J is TRBJ1-1; the match to TRBD1 covers 8 bases. Trimming took 3 bases from V and 1 from J; bases not matched to a gene: 2. The germline gives CDR1 SGHRS, CDR2 YFSETQ. The CDR3 consists of 14 residues. The CDR3 loop reads CASSYRGENTEAFF. CDR3 coding DNA: TGCGCCAGCAGCTACAGGGGGGAGAACACTGAAGCTTTCTTT.

The chain joins TRBV28 to TRBJ1-4; no definite D call. The CDR3 runs to 12 residues. Germline CDR1 reads MDHEN; CDR2 reads SYDVKM. V lost 5 bases and J lost 7, with 8 bases in between. CDR3 DNA: TGTGCCAGCAGTAATCAGGCTGAAAAACTGTTTTTT. This gives the protein CASSNQAEKLFF. The full variable domain, in which reference TRBV28 and TRBJ1-4 provide the parts outside the CDR3, is DVKVTQSSRYLVKRTGEKVFLECVQDMDHENMFWYRQDPGLGLRLIYFSYDVKMKEKGDIPEGYSVSREKKERFSLILESASTNQTSMYLCASSNQAEKLFFGSGTQLSVL.

This clone was seen ten or more times. Within the sample, other DNA sequences also encode this same CDR3. DNA for the CDR3: TGTGCCACCAGCAGAGATTTGGGCGGCTACACCTTC. This sequence encodes CATSRDLGGYTF. The chain employs TRBV15 and TRBJ1-2, with unresolved D. This CDR3 comprises 12 residues. V was cut by 0 bases and J by 8 bases, with 7 bases left in between. Germline loops: CDR1 LNHNV, CDR2 YYDKDF (reference sequence). The entire variable domain, with the rest obtained from reference TRBV15 and TRBJ1-2, is as follows: DAMVIQNPRYQVTQFGKPVTLSCSQTLNHNVMYWYQQKSSQAPKLLFHYYDKDFNNEADTPDNFQSRRPNTSFCFLDIRSPGLGDTAMYLCATSRDLGGYTFGSGTRLTVV.

The chain carries TRBV7-8 and TRBJ1-5, with TRBD1 matching over 8 bases. Looked up from germline, CDR1 is SGHVS and CDR2 is FQNEAQ. CDR3 length: 16 residues. Trimming at V came to 1 base and at J to 1 base, leaving 3 bases not matched to a gene. This CDR3 reads CASSLGTGTSNQPQHF. CDR3 in DNA: TGTGCCAGCAGCTTAGGGACAGGGACGAGCAATCAGCCCCAGCATTTT. Based on the CDR3 plus reference TRBV7-8 and TRBJ1-5, the full variable domain is GAGVSQSPRYKVAKRGQDVALRCDPISGHVSLFWYQQALGQGPEFLTYFQNEAQLDKSGLPSDRFFAERPEGSVSTLKIQRTQQEDSAVYLCASSLGTGTSNQPQHFGDGTRLSIL.

The chain has TRBV18 and TRBJ2-7, with D possibly TRBD1 on 5 matching bases. V was pared by 4 bases and J by 5 bases, with 18 bases between. Germline V gives CDR1 KGHSH, CDR2 LQKENI. The CDR3 contains 15 residues. The CDR3 region has the DNA TGTGCCAGCTCACGCCGGGTTACAGGTAACAACGAGCAGTACTTC. Translating gives CASSRRVTGNNEQYF.

Concerning this clone itself: Other DNA sequences from this sample encode an identical CDR3 as well. The V call is TRBV29-1, the J call TRBJ2-3; 8 nucleotides line up with TRBD1. Trimming took 4 bases from V and 0 from J; bases not matched to a gene: 3. Looked up from germline, CDR1 is SQVTM and CDR2 is ANQGSEA. The CDR3 extends over 14 amino acids. The CDR3 is CSVGQGRSTDTQYF. CDR3 nucleotides: TGCAGCGTTGGACAGGGGCGTAGCACAGATACGCAGTATTTT.

This chain joins TRBV4-3 and TRBJ1-2; TRBD1 agrees at 8 bases. This CDR3 is 16 amino acids long. Germline CDR1 reads LGHNA; CDR2 reads YSLEER. V lost 0 bases and J lost 8; bases outside the gene matches: 11. This CDR3 is CASSQERPGGGGGYTF. In nucleotides, the CDR3 is TGCGCCAGCAGCCAAGAGAGACCAGGGGGCGGGGGAGGCTACACCTTC.

CDR3 coding DNA: TGTGCCAGCCACCTTGGGACAGGGGAAACAGATACGCAGTATTTT. Translation: CASHLGTGETDTQYF. The V gene is TRBV6-5, the J gene TRBJ2-3, with 10 nucleotides matching TRBD1. V shed 8 bases and J 3 bases; nucleotides not matched to a gene: 8. Germline V gene data show CDR1 as MNHEY and CDR2 as SVGAGI. The CDR3 consists of 15 residues.

DNA for the CDR3: TGTGCCAGCCTACGGGGGGCCGAGGAGACCCAGTACTTC. It specifies CASLRGAEETQYF. V gene TRBV7-9 combines with J gene TRBJ2-5; the D gene is possibly TRBD2 (7 bases). V lost 8 bases to trimming and J lost 5 bases, with 15 bases between them. The CDR3 length is 13 residues. Per germline, CDR1 SEHNR and CDR2 FQNEAQ (reference sequence).

V and J are TRBV5-1 and TRBJ1-2; a weak D match, TRBD1 (6 bases). V lost 4 bases, J lost 4 bases, and 20 bases lay in between. The CDR3 totals 16 residues. Germline V gene sequence: CDR1 SGHRS, CDR2 YFSETQ. CDR3: CASSPGGANLVYGYTF. The DNA for the CDR3 is TGCGCCAGCAGCCCTGGGGGGGCTAACCTAGTCTATGGCTACACCTTC.

The genes are TRBV7-9 and TRBJ1-2; no clear D gene. Per the germline V gene, CDR1 is SEHNR and CDR2 is FQNEAQ (reference sequence). The CDR3 covers 12 residues. V was clipped by 4 bases and J by 8 bases, with 11 bases between them. CDR3 DNA: TGTGCCAGCAGCTCCCCGACTGGAGGCTACACCTTC. As protein: CASSSPTGGYTF.

The chain recombines TRBV7-2 with TRBJ2-3; the D gene is possibly TRBD2 (5 bases). The CDR3 length is 17 residues. Trimming left V 5 bases short and J 6 bases short, with 24 bases between. CDR1 and CDR2 from the germline V gene are SGHTA and FQGNSA. CDR3 sequence (DNA): TGTGCCAGCAGCGCGGTCGGAGGATCTGTTCTGGGGGATACGCAGTATTTT. Amino acid sequence: CASSAVGGSVLGDTQYF.

The chain recombines TRBV7-9 with TRBJ1-1, with 12 positions matching TRBD1. Per germline, CDR1 SEHNR and CDR2 FQNEAQ (reference sequence). This CDR3 region has 16 residues. With 4 bases clipped from V and 7 bases from J, the junction kept 10 bases outside the gene matches. Written as DNA, the CDR3 is TGTGCCAGCAGCTACATTTCCGGGACAGGGGGCATTGAAGCTTTCTTT. Protein product: CASSYISGTGGIEAFF.